This section outlines one T cell receptor beta chain sequence together with its context. The data belong to a study of technical replicates of blood from a few donors. The CDR3 extends over 16 amino acids. V dropped 0 bases and J dropped 5; count of bases not matched to a gene: 8. Germline V gene data show CDR1 as LNHNV and CDR2 as YYDKDF (reference sequence). TCRdb keeps only in-frame clones here, not all; method: immunoSEQ multiplex PCR. The repertoire holds approximately 89,000 clones, around 95% seen once, with about 0.25% in the top ten. The source is a human donor in good health. The sequencing sample was made of T cells isolated from PBMCs. J is TRBJ2-5 and V is TRBV15; 8 bases are a match to TRBD2. This CDR3 reads CATSRESQAGVETQYF. In DNA form, the CDR3 reads TGTGCCACCAGCAGAGAATCCCAAGCGGGAGTTGAGACCCAGTACTTC.